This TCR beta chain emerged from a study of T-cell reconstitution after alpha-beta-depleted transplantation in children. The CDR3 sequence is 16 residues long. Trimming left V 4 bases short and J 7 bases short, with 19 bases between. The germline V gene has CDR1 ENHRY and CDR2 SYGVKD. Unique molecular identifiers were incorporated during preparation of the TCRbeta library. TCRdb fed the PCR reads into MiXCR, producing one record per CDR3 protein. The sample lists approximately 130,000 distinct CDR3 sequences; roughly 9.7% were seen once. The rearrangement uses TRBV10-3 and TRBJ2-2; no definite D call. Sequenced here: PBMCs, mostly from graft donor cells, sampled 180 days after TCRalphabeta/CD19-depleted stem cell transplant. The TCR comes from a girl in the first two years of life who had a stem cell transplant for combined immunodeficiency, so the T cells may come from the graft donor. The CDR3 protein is CAISAHRERGNGELFF. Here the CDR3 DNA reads TGTGCCATCAGTGCCCACAGAGAGAGAGGCAACGGGGAGCTGTTTTTT.